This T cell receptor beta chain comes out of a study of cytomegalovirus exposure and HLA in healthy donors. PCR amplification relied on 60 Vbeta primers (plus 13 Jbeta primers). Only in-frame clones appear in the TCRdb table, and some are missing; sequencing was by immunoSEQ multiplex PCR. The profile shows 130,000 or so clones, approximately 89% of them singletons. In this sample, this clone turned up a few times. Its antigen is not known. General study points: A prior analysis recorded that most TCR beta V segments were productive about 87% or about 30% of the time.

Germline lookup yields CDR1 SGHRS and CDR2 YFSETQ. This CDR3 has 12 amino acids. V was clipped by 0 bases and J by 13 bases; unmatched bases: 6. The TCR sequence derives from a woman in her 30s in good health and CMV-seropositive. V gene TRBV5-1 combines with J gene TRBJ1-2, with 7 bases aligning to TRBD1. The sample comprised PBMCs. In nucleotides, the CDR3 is TGCGCCAGCAGCTTGGAAGGACAGGTGGTCACCTTC. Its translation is CASSLEGQVVTF.